The entry that follows covers one T cell receptor (beta chain) sequence. The age range of participants was about 18 to 100 years, with residence in about two dozen US areas. These data come from a study of blood T cell repertoires in COVID-19. Overall study: There were acute and convalescent COVID-19 samples, and they came from the United States, Italy and Spain.

This CDR3 contains 14 residues. Between the trimmed V and J ends, which lost 6 bases and 4 bases, there was a span of 13 bases. Per the germline V gene, CDR1 is SGHVS and CDR2 is FQNEAQ. In the authors' workflow: Reference gene primer amplification in the assay estimated nucleated cell counts. The assay was immunoSEQ multiplex PCR, and TCRdb's table has in-frame clones only and misses some. V and J calls and clone size follow that table, whereas D and trimming were derived from the DNA. The sample lists some 150,000 clones; about 90% were seen once. The rearrangement joins TRBV7-8 to TRBJ1-3; D uncertain. The sequence derives from a human donor with acute COVID-19. The donor label of this sample is uncertain. The sequenced sample consisted of PBMCs or T cells enriched from blood (not recorded which). The chain's CDR3 is CASSPRVNGNTIYF. The CDR3 bases are TGTGCCAGCAGTCCCCGGGTTAACGGAAACACCATATATTTT.